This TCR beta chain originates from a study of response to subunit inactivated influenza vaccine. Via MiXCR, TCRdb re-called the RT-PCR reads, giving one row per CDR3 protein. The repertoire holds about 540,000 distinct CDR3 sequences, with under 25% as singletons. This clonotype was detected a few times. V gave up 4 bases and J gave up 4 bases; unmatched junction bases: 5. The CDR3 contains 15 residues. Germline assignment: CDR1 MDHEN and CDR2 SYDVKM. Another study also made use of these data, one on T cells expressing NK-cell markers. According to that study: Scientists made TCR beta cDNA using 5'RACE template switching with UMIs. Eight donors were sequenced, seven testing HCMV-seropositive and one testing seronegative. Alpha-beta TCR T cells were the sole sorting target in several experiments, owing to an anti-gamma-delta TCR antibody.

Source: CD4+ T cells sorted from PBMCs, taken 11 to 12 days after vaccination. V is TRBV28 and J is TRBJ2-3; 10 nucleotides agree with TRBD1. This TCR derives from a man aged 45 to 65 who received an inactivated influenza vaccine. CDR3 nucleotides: TGTGCCAGCAGTTCTCCGGGACAGGGGTCAGATACGCAGTATTTT. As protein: CASSSPGQGSDTQYF.